This T cell receptor (beta chain) was profiled in a study of beta chain features in type 1 diabetes. Overall study results and limits: People with Type 1 diabetes carried modestly yet significantly shorter TCRB CDR3s in all four CD4+ subsets.

The V gene's germline CDR1 is MNHEY and CDR2 SMNVEV (reference sequence). Trimming removed 0 bases at V and 8 bases at J, with 13 bases between. There are 15 residues in the CDR3. Points on this clone: Its matching antigen is unknown.

The sequenced template was cDNA made from the entire isolated RNA. Libraries were prepared by immunoSEQ multiplex PCR; TCRdb keeps only in-frame clonotypes and omits some of them. The sample shows 600,000 or so clones, over 11% of them seen only once. Specimen: naive CD4+ T cells from blood. The chain combines TRBV27 with TRBJ1-4; possible D gene TRBD1, 5 bases. This TCR was sampled from a man between 18 and 29 years old with type 1 diabetes. This CDR3 is CASSLSGQGGEKLFF. The CDR3 DNA reads TGTGCCAGCAGTTTATCAGGGCAGGGAGGCGAAAAACTGTTTTTT.